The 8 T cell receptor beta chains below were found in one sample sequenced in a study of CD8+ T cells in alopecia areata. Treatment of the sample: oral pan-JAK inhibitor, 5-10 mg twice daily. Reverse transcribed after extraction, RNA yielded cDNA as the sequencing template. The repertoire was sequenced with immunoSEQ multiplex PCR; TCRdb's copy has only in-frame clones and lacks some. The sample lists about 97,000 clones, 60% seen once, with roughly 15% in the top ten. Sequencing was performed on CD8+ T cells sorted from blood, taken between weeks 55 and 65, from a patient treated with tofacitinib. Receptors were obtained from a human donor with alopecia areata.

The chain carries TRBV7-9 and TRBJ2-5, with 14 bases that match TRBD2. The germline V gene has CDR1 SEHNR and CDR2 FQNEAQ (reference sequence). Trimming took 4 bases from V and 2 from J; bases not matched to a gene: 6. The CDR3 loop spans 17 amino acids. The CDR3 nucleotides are TGTGCCAGCAGCTCCCGACTAGCGGGGGGGAAACAAGAGACCCAGTACTTC. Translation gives CASSSRLAGGKQETQYF.

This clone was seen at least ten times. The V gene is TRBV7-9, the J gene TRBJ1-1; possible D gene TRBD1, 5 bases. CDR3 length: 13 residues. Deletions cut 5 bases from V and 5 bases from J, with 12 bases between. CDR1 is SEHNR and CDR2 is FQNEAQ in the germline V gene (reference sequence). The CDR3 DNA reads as TGTGCCAGCAGCCCACTGGGGGGGACTGAAGCTTTCTTT. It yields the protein CASSPLGGTEAFF.

CDR3 amino acids: CASSEISGYNEQFF. DNA for the CDR3: TGTGCCAGCAGTGAAATTAGCGGCTACAATGAGCAGTTCTTC. The chain employs TRBV2 and TRBJ2-1, with D perhaps matching TRBD2 (6 bases). CDR3 length: 14 amino acids. Germline assignment: CDR1 SNHLY and CDR2 FYNNEI. Trimming left V 2 bases short and J 3 bases short, with 8 bases between.

The CDR3 protein is CASSLGGIFNEQFF. In DNA form, the CDR3 reads TGTGCCAGCAGCTTAGGGGGGATCTTCAATGAGCAGTTCTTC. The rearrangement joins TRBV13 to TRBJ2-1; D gene ambiguous. The germline V and J ends were trimmed by 0 bases and 6 bases, with 9 bases remaining between them. Germline V lookup: CDR1 PRHDT, CDR2 FYEKMQ (reference sequence). This CDR3 has 14 amino acids.

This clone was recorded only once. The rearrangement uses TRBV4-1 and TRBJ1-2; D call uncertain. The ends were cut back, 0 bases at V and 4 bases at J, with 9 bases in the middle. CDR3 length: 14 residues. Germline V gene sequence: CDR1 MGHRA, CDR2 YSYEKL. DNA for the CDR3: TGCGCCAGCAGCCAAGATGGGGTAGGCTATGGCTACACCTTC. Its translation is CASSQDGVGYGYTF.

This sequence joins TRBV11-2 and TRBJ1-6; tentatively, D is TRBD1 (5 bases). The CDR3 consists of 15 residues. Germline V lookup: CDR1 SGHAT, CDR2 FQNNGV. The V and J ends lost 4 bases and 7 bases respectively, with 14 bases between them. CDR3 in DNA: TGTGCCAGCAGCTCCACCCGGGGCTTGAATTCACCCCTCCACTTT. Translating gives CASSSTRGLNSPLHF.

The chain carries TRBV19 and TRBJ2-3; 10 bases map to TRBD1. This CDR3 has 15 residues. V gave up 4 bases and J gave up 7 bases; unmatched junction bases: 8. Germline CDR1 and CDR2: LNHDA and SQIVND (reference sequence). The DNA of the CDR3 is TGTGCCAGTAGTACGTCCTGGACAGGGGGAAATACGCAGTATTTT. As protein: CASSTSWTGGNTQYF.

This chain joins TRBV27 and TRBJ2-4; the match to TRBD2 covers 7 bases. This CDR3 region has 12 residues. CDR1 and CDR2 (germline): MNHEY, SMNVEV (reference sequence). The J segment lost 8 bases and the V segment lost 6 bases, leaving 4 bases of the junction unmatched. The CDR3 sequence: CASRGGVDIQYF. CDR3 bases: TGTGCCAGCAGGGGAGGGGTGGACATTCAGTACTTC.